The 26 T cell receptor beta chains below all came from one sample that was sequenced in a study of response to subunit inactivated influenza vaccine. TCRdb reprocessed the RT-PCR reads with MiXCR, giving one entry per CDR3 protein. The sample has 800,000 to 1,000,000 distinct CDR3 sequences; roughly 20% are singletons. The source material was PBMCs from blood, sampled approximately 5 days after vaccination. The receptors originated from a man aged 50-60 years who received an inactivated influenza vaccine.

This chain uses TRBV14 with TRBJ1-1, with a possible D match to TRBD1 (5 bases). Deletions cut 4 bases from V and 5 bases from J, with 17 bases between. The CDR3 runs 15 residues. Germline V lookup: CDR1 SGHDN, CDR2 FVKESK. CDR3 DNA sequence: TGTGCCAGCAGCCGACCCTCTGGGGAGGGGACTGAAGCTTTCTTT. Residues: CASSRPSGEGTEAFF. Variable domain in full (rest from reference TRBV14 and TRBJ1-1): EAGVTQFPSHSVIEKGQTVTLRCDPISGHDNLYWYRRVMGKEIKFLLHFVKESKQDESGMPNNRFLAERTGGTYSTLKVQPAELEDSGVYFCASSRPSGEGTEAFFGQGTRLTVV.

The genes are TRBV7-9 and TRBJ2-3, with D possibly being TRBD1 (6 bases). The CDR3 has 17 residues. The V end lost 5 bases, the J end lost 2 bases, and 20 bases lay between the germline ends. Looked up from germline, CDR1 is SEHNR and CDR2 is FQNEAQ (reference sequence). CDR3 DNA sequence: TGTGCCAGCAGCCCCCTGACAGGCATACGGGCCACAGATACGCAGTATTTT. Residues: CASSPLTGIRATDTQYF.

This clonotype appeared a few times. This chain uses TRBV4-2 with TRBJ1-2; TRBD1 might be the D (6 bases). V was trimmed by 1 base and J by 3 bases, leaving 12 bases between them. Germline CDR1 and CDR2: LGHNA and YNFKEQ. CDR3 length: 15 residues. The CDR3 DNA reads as TGTGCCAGCAGCCAAGCTTTCAGGGGAGACTATGGCTACACCTTC. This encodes CASSQAFRGDYGYTF.

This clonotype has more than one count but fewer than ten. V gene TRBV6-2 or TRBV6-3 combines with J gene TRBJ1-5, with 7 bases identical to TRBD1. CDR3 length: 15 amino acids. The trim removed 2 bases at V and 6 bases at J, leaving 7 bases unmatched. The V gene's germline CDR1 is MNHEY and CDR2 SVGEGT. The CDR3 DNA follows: TGTGCCAGCAGTTACCAAGACAGGGCGCGTCAGCCCCAGCATTTT. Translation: CASSYQDRARQPQHF.

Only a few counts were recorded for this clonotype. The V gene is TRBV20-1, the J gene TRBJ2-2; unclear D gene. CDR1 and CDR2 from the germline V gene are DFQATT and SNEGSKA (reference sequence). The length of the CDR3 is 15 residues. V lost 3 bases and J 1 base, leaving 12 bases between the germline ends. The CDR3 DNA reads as TGCAGTGCTAGCTTCCCCCTCAAGAACACCGGGGAGCTGTTTTTT. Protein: CSASFPLKNTGELFF.

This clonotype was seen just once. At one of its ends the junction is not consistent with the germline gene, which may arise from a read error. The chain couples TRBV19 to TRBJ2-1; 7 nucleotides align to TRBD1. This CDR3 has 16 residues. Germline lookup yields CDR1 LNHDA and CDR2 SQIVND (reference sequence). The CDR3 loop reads CASSPRTGRSYNDQFF. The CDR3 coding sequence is TGTGCCAGTAGTCCCCGGACAGGCCGCTCCTACAATGATCAGTTCTTC.

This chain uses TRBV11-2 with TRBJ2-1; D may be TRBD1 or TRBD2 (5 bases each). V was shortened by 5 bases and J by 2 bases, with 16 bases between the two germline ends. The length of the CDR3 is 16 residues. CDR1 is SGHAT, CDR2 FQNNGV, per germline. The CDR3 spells CASSATGTVAYNEQFF. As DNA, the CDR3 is TGTGCCAGCAGCGCCACCGGGACGGTGGCCTACAATGAGCAGTTCTTC.

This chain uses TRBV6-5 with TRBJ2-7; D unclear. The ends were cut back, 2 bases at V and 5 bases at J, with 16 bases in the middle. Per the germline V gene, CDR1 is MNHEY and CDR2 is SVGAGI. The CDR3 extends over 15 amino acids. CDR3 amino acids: CASSYETAKYHEQYF. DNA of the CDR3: TGTGCCAGCAGTTACGAGACCGCTAAGTACCACGAGCAGTACTTC.

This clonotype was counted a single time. CDR3 nucleotides: TGCAGTGCCACCTCCCCCGGGGACAGGGTATTACCCAAAAACATTCAGTACTTC. This codes for CSATSPGDRVLPKNIQYF. The rearrangement links TRBV20-1 to TRBJ2-4; 9 bases line up with TRBD1. Germline CDR1 is DFQATT and CDR2 is SNEGSKA (reference sequence). There are 18 residues in the CDR3. V lost 6 bases to trimming and J lost 2 bases; unmatched junction nucleotides: 17.

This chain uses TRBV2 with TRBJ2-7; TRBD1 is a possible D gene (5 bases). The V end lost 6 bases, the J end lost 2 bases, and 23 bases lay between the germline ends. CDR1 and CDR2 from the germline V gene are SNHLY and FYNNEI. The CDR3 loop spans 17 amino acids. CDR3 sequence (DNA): TGTGCCAGCAGAGACCTGAGTATGGGGCCGCAACCCTACGAGCAGTACTTC. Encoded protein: CASRDLSMGPQPYEQYF. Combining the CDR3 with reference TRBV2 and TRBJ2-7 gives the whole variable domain EPEVTQTPSHQVTQMGQEVILRCVPISNHLYFYWYRQILGQKVEFLVSFYNNEISEKSEIFDDQFSVERPDGSNFTLKIRSTKLEDSAMYFCASRDLSMGPQPYEQYFGPGTRLTVT.

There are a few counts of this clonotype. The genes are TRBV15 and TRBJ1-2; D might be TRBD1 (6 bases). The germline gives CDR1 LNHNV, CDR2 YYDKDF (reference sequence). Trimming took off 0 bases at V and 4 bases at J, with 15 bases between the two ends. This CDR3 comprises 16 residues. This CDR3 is CATSRDRAGDVYGYTF. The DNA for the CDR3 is TGTGCCACCAGCAGAGATCGGGCAGGGGATGTCTATGGCTACACCTTC. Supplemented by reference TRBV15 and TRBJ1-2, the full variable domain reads DAMVIQNPRYQVTQFGKPVTLSCSQTLNHNVMYWYQQKSSQAPKLLFHYYDKDFNNEADTPDNFQSRRPNTSFCFLDIRSPGLGDTAMYLCATSRDRAGDVYGYTFGSGTRLTVV.

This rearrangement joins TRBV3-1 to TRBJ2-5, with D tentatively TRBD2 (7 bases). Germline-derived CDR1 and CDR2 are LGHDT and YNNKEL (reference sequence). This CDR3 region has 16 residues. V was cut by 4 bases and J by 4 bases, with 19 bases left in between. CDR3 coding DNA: TGTGCCAGCAGCCCTTTTAGGGGGGGGGGAGCAGAGACCCAGTACTTC. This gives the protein CASSPFRGGGAETQYF.

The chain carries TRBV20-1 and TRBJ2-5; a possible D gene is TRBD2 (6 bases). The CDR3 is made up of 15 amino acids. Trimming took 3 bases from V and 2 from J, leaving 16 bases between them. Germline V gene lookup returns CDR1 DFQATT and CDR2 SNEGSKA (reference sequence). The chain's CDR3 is CSASPIGSYQETQYF. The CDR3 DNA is TGCAGTGCTAGCCCAATCGGGAGCTATCAAGAGACCCAGTACTTC.

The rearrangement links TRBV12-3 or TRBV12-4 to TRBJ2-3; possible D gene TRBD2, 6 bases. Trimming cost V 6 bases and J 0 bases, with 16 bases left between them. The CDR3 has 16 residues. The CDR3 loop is CASSPKGGTSTDTQYF. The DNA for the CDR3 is TGTGCCAGCAGCCCGAAGGGTGGGACTAGCACAGATACGCAGTATTTT.

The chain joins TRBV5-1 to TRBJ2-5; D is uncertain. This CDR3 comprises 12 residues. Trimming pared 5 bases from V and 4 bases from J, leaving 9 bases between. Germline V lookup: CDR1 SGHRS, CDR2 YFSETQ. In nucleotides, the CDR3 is TGCGCCAGCAGAATCGGCATAGAGACCCAGTACTTC. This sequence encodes CASRIGIETQYF.

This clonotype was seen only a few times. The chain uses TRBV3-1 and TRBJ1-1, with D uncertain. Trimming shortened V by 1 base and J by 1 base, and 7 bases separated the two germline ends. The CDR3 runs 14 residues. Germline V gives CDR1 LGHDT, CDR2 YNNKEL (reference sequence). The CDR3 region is CASSQAPGNTEAFF. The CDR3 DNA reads TGTGCCAGCAGCCAAGCTCCAGGGAACACTGAAGCTTTCTTT.

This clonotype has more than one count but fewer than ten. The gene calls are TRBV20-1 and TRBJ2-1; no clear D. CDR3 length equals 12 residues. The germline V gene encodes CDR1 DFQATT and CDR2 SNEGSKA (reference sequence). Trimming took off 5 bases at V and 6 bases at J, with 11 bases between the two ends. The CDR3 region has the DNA TGCAGTGCTGAAACAGTAAGCAATGAGCAGTTCTTC. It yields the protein CSAETVSNEQFF.

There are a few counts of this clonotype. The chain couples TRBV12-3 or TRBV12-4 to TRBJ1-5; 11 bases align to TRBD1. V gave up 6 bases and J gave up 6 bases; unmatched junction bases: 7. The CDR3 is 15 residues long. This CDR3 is CASSTGTGGSQPQHF. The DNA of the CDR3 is TGTGCCAGCAGCACCGGGACAGGGGGTTCTCAGCCCCAGCATTTT.

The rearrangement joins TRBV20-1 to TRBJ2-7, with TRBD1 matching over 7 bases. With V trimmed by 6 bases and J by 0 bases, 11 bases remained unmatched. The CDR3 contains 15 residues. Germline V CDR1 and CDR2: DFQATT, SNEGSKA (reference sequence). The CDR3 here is CSATSGTDISYEQYF. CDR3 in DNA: TGCAGTGCAACCTCCGGGACAGATATCTCCTACGAGCAGTACTTC.

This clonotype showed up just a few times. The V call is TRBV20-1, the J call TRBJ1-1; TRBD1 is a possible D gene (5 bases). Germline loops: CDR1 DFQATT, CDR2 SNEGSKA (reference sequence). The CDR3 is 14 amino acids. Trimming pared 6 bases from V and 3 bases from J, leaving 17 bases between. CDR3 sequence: CSAKGQGAYTEAFF. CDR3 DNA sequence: TGCAGTGCCAAAGGCCAGGGCGCCTACACTGAAGCTTTCTTT.

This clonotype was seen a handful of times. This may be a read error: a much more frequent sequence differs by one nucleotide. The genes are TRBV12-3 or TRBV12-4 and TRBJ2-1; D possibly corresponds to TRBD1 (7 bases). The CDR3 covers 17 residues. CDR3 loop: CASSPGQWRGSYSEQFF. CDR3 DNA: TGTGCCAGCAGCCCGGGACAGTGGAGGGGCTCCTACAGTGAGCAGTTCTTC.

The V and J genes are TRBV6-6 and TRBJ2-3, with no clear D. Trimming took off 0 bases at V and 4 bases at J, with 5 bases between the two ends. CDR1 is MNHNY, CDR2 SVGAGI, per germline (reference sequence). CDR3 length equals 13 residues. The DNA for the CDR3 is TGTGCCAGCAGTTACTCGAACGCAGATACGCAGTATTTT. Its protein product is CASSYSNADTQYF.

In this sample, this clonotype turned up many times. The CDR3: CSARSSGSSYNEQFF. CDR3 DNA: TGCAGTGCTAGATCCAGCGGGAGCTCCTACAATGAGCAGTTCTTC. The V call is TRBV20-1, the J call TRBJ2-1; 8 bases agree with TRBD2. V lost 2 bases, J lost 0 bases, and 3 bases stayed unmatched. Germline V gene sequence: CDR1 DFQATT, CDR2 SNEGSKA (reference sequence). The CDR3 spans 15 residues.

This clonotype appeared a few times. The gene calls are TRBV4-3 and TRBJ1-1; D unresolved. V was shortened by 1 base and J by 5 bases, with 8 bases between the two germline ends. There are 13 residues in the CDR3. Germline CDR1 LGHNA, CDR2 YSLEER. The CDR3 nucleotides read TGCGCCAGCAGCCAAGCTGCGGGTACTGAAGCTTTCTTT. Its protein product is CASSQAAGTEAFF.

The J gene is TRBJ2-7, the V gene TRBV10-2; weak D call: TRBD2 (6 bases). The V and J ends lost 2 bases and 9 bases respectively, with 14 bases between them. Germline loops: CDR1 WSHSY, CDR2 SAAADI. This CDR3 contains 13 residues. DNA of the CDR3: TGCGCCAGCAGTGAGGCCCTAGCGATCTGGCAGTACTTC. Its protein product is CASSEALAIWQYF.

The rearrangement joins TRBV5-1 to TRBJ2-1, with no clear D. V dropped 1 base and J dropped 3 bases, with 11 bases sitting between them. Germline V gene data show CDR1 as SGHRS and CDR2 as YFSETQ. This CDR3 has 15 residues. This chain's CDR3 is CASSLYGQDYNEQFF. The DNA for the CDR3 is TGCGCCAGCAGCTTGTACGGGCAGGACTACAATGAGCAGTTCTTC. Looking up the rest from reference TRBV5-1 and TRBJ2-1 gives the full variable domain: KAGVTQTPRYLIKTRGQQVTLSCSPISGHRSVSWYQQTPGQGLQFLFEYFSETQRNKGNFPGRFSGRQFSNSRSEMNVSTLELGDSALYLCASSLYGQDYNEQFFGPGTRLTVL.